This T cell receptor beta chain was identified during a study of CD8 T cells in ankylosing spondylitis. This clonotype turned up a few times. Its antigen is unknown. Molecular-barcoded quantitative 5'-RACE produced these TCR beta libraries. Each CDR3 protein is one row after TCRdb ran MiXCR on the 5' RACE reads. Of around 150,000 distinct CDR3 sequences detected, over 10% appear once; the ten largest clones hold around 4.1%. General study points: Disease-associated clonotypes exhibited CD8+ identity and were relatively infrequent in peripheral blood. The study looked at matched synovial fluid samples from ankylosing spondylitis patients. Disease-linked clones were reported to be significantly enriched there.

Trimming shortened V by 5 bases and J by 1 base, and 18 bases separated the two germline ends. There are 17 residues in the CDR3. Looked up from germline, CDR1 is SGHTA and CDR2 is FQGNSA. This receptor was identified in a female donor with ankylosing spondylitis or in good health (not recorded which). The sequenced sample consisted of blood, either unsorted or a sorted T cell fraction (not recorded which). V and J are TRBV7-2 and TRBJ1-5; possible D gene TRBD1, 5 bases. CDR3 in amino acids: CASSLIFGGGSNQPQHF. In DNA form, the CDR3 reads TGTGCCAGCAGCCTAATTTTTGGGGGAGGGAGCAATCAGCCCCAGCATTTT.